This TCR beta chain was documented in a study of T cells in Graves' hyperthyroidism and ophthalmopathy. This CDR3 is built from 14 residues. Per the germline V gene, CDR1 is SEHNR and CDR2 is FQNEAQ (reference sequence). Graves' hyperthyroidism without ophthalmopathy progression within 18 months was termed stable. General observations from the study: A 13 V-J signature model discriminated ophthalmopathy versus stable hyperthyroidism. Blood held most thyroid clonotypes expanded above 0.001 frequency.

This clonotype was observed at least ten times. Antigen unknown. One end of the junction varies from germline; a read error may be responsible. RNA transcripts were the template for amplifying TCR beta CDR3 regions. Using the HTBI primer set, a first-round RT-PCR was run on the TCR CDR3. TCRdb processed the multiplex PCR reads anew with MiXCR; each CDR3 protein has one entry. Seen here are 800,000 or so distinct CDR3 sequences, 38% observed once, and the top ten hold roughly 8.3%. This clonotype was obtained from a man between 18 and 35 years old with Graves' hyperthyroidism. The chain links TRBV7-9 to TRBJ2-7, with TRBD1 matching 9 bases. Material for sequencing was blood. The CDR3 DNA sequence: TGTGCTAGCAGCTCGGGACAGGGCCCCTACGAGCAGTACTTC. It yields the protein CASSSGQGPYEQYF.